One and the same sample provided the 8 T cell receptor beta chains below, sequenced in a study of CD8+CD57+ T cells in acquired aplastic anemia. Genomic DNA templated the TCR beta VDJ and CDR3 profiling. TCRdb fed the reads into MiXCR, producing one record per CDR3 protein. The table shows around 400,000 distinct CDR3 sequences, with 55% to 70% occurring only once. Sequencing was performed on sorted CD4+, CD8+, or CD8+CD57+ T cells (not recorded which) from PBMCs. Source of these receptors: a human donor in good health, serving as a control.

As concerns this clonotype: Relative to the germline gene, one junction end is altered; a read error may explain this. The CDR3 reads CASSHPPPALGADTQYF. The CDR3 DNA sequence: TGTGCCAGCAGCCATCCCCCTCCCGCACTGGGGGCAGATACGCAGTATTTT. The chain uses TRBV5-1 and TRBJ2-3; possibly TRBD1 or TRBD2 for D (5 bases each). This CDR3 region has 17 residues. Germline CDR1 SGHRS, CDR2 YFSETQ.

The rearrangement joins TRBV25-1 to TRBJ2-7; D call uncertain. The CDR3 loop spans 13 amino acids. Between the trimmed V and J ends, which lost 7 bases and 5 bases, there was a span of 15 bases. CDR1 is MGHDK and CDR2 is SYGVNS in the germline V gene. The chain's CDR3 is CASTSPVENEQYF. The CDR3 nucleotides read TGTGCCAGCACCAGCCCTGTGGAGAACGAGCAGTACTTC.

The rearrangement uses TRBV19 and TRBJ1-5, with TRBD1 matching over 7 bases. V trimming: 9 bases; J trimming: 7 bases; junction bases outside the gene matches: 12. Germline CDR1 and CDR2: LNHDA and SQIVND (reference sequence). CDR3 length: 14 residues. The CDR3 loop is CASRSDRRAQPQHF. The CDR3 DNA reads TGTGCCAGCAGGTCGGACAGGAGGGCCCAGCCCCAGCATTTT. Drawing the rest from reference TRBV19 and TRBJ1-5, the complete variable domain is DGGITQSPKYLFRKEGQNVTLSCEQNLNHDAMYWYRQDPGQGLRLIYYSQIVNDFQKGDIAEGYSVSREKKESFPLTVTSAQKNPTAFYLCASRSDRRAQPQHFGDGTRLSIL.

V and J are TRBV2 and TRBJ1-5, with 8 bases matching TRBD1. The CDR3 runs 18 residues. Germline CDR1 reads SNHLY; CDR2 reads FYNNEI. V was clipped by 6 bases and J by 0 bases; unmatched bases: 13. The CDR3 spells CASRAGQGRWYSNQPQHF. The CDR3 DNA sequence: TGTGCCAGCAGAGCTGGACAGGGTAGATGGTATAGCAATCAGCCCCAGCATTTT.

This sequence joins TRBV20-1 and TRBJ2-3, with a possible D match to TRBD2 (6 bases). This CDR3 has 13 residues. The V and J ends lost 3 bases and 10 bases respectively, with 17 bases between them. CDR1 is DFQATT, CDR2 SNEGSKA, per germline (reference sequence). The CDR3 DNA reads TGCAGTGCTAGCCCGGACTACAATGAGCCGCAGTATTTT. Protein: CSASPDYNEPQYF.

The V call is TRBV9, the J call TRBJ1-6; D gene unclear. The length of the CDR3 is 16 residues. The V end lost 0 bases, the J end lost 5 bases, and 12 bases lay between the germline ends. Per the germline V gene, CDR1 is SGDLS and CDR2 is YYNGEE. CDR3 region: CASSVGGNWDNSPLHF. In DNA form, the CDR3 reads TGTGCCAGCAGCGTAGGAGGGAACTGGGATAATTCACCCCTCCACTTT.

The rearrangement links TRBV20-1 to TRBJ1-1; D is possibly TRBD1 (5 bases). Trimming took off 5 bases at V and 1 base at J, with 14 bases between the two ends. Germline assignment: CDR1 DFQATT and CDR2 SNEGSKA (reference sequence). The CDR3 is 14 amino acids. CDR3 protein: CSAGLWDGNTEAFF. The CDR3 nucleotides are TGCAGTGCTGGGCTGTGGGACGGGAACACTGAAGCTTTCTTT.

This chain links TRBV12-3 or TRBV12-4 with TRBJ1-4; 10 bases map to TRBD1. The CDR3 runs 17 residues. Trimming removed 7 bases from V and 0 bases from J; junction bases left unmatched: 8. CDR3 sequence: CASTLGQGGTTNEKLFF. The CDR3, as DNA: TGTGCCAGCACCCTTGGACAGGGGGGGACAACTAATGAAAAACTGTTTTTT.